This TCR beta chain is from a study of T cell changes during pregnancy in multiple sclerosis. Germline V gives CDR1 SGHRS, CDR2 YFSETQ. V was shortened by 4 bases and J by 1 base, with 5 bases between the two germline ends. The length of the CDR3 is 12 residues. The assay was immunoSEQ multiplex PCR, and TCRdb's table has in-frame clones only and misses some. The table shows approximately 28,000 clones, with 89% occurring only once. The sequences come from CD8+ T cells from peripheral blood mononuclear cells, collected in the second trimester of pregnancy. The TCR comes from a female donor with multiple sclerosis, enrolled in a pregnancy study. The chain uses TRBV5-1 and TRBJ1-1; the D is unclear. The CDR3 sequence is CASSAENTEAFF. The DNA of the CDR3 is TGCGCCAGCAGCGCAGAGAACACTGAAGCTTTCTTT.